This T cell receptor beta chain was captured by sequencing in a study of shared clonotypes between healthy human individuals. The protocol was immunoSEQ multiplex PCR, while the TCRdb copy is restricted to in-frame clones and leaves out a portion. The sample contains 950,000 to 1,200,000 clones, 60% to 85% of which appear only once. Of note for this clone: What it binds is unknown.

The CDR3 has 14 residues. CDR1 is SGHTA, CDR2 FQGNSA, per germline. Deletions cut 4 bases from V and 7 bases from J, with 17 bases between. Regarding the study as a whole: Investigators expected sequencing depth to affect clonotype sharing among donors. A reduction in generation probabilities was seen for non-shared clonotypes relative to those shared by all four donors.

Sequencing was carried out using memory CD4+ T cells from PBMCs. The subset is: CD45RA-negative fraction. This clonotype was obtained from a man in his late teens or twenties in good health. Some clones in this sample may be carry-over from other donors' samples. The V call is TRBV7-2, the J call TRBJ2-7; maybe TRBD1 (5 bases). Here the CDR3 reads CASSSGWGPGEQYF. The CDR3 nucleotides are TGTGCCAGCAGCTCCGGGTGGGGCCCTGGTGAGCAGTACTTC.